This T cell receptor beta chain comes out of a study of T cell responses to AZD1222 COVID-19 vaccine. Findings of the study overall: Recipients of two AZD1222 doses showed rising Spike-specific TCR breadth and depth.

The data were produced by immunoSEQ multiplex PCR, yet TCRdb's version contains in-frame clones alone and is incomplete. The sample holds approximately 100,000 clones, approximately 96% seen once. As to this clone: Its antigen is still unknown.

The sequence was obtained from an adult in good health. Sequencing was performed on peripheral blood, taken on day 0 of AZD1222 vaccination.

The CDR3 here is CASSSRQGRYYNEQFF. For the CDR3, the DNA is TGTGCCAGCAGCTCCCGACAGGGACGCTACTACAATGAGCAGTTCTTC. This chain joins TRBV7-9 and TRBJ2-1, with 7 positions matching TRBD1. Germline V gives CDR1 SEHNR, CDR2 FQNEAQ (reference sequence). The ends lost 4 bases at V and 3 bases at J; junction bases unmatched: 9. This CDR3 is 16 amino acids long.